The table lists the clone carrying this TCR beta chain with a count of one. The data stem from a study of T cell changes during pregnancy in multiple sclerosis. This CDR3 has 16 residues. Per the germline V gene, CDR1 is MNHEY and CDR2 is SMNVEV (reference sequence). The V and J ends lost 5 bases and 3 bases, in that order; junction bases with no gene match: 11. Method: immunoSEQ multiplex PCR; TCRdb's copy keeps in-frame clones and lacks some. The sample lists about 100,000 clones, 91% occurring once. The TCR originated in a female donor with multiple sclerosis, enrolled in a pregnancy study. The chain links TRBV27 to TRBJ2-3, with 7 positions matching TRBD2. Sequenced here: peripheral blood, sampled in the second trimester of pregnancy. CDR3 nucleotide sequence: TGTGCCAGCAGTGGGCGTGGGGGGAGGGAGACAGATACGCAGTATTTT. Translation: CASSGRGGRETDTQYF.